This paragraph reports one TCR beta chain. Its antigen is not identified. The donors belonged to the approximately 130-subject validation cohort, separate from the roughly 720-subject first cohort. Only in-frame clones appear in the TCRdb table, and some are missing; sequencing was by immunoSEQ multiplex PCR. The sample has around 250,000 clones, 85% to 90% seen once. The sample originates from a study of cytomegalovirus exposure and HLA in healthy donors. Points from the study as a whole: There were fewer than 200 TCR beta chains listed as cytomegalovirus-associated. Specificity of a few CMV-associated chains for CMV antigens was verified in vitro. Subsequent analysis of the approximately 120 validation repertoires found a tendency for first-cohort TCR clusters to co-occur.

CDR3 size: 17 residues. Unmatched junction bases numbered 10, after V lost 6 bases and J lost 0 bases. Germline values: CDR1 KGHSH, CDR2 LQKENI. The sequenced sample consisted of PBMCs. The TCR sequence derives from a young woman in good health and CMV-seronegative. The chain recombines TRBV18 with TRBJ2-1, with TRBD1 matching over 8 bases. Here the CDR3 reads CASSPTGVQSSYNEQFF. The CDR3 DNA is TGTGCCAGCTCGCCGACAGGGGTCCAAAGCTCCTACAATGAGCAGTTCTTC.